This passage covers 3 T cell receptor beta chains from one sample sequenced in a study of shared clonotypes between healthy human individuals. TCRdb's table, derived via immunoSEQ multiplex PCR, lists solely in-frame clones and lacks some. The data show approximately 340,000 clones, less than 85% seen once. Material for sequencing was memory CD4+ T cells sorted from blood. As to subset: CD45RA-negative fraction. These receptors originate from a young man in good health.

The chain uses TRBV20-1 and TRBJ2-7; a possible D gene is TRBD1 (6 bases). The CDR3 sequence is 11 residues long. Germline-derived CDR1 and CDR2 are DFQATT and SNEGSKA (reference sequence). With 6 bases removed from V and 9 bases from J, the gap between germline ends came to 15 bases. This chain's CDR3 is CSAVRDTRQYF. DNA of the CDR3: TGCAGTGCGGTCCGGGACACGAGGCAGTACTTC.

The J gene is TRBJ1-1, the V gene TRBV7-3; 8 nucleotides line up with TRBD1. Germline V gives CDR1 SGHTA, CDR2 FQGTGA. Trimming at V came to 5 bases and at J to 6 bases, leaving 5 bases not matched to a gene. The CDR3 has 13 amino acids. CDR3 bases: TGTGCCAGCAGCCCTAAACAGGGGGCTGAAGCTTTCTTT. Amino acid sequence: CASSPKQGAEAFF.

The chain carries TRBV10-3 and TRBJ1-2, with D possibly matching TRBD1 (6 bases). V dropped 3 bases and J dropped 1 base, with 15 bases sitting between them. CDR3 size: 16 residues. Germline CDR1 reads ENHRY; CDR2 reads SYGVKD. The CDR3, as DNA: TGTGCCATCAGTGATACCGGGACACCTATTAACTATGGCTACACCTTC. Its protein product is CAISDTGTPINYGYTF.